This T cell receptor (beta chain) was recorded in a study of T cells in Graves' hyperthyroidism and ophthalmopathy (dated by TCRdb to about 2019). In the study overall: Peripheral blood was collected at initial diagnosis, before any treatment. The 100 discovery patients were divided at random into training and test sets in a 7:3 ratio. Following sampling, methimazole starting at 30 mg daily was given to hyperthyroidism patients, and high-dose intravenous methylprednisolone was given to ophthalmopathy patients. In addition, the study compared T-cell repertoires in thyroid tissue and in blood from several Graves' hyperthyroidism patients. TCR Vbeta CDR3 sequencing of 135 peripheral blood samples (roughly 41 ophthalmopathy, over 70 hyperthyroidism and roughly 17 progressor patients) is reported in the paper. Whether ophthalmopathy could be predicted prospectively was tested in an independent validation cohort made up of approximately 19 hyperthyroidism patients plus 17 patients who later progressed to ophthalmopathy. To identify distinguishing TCR V-J signatures, a discovery cohort of some 99 patients was used, comprising 43 with Graves' ophthalmopathy and around 60 with stable Graves' hyperthyroidism.

Stable Graves' hyperthyroidism was defined as the absence of progression to ophthalmopathy over 18 months of follow-up. The hyperthyroidism patients were between 18 and 65 years old and newly diagnosed, with a disease duration of less than 2 months. Exclusion was applied to patients with uncontrolled infections, other autoimmune diseases, pregnancy or lactation. Diagnoses were established on the basis of clinical symptoms, serum thyroxine and TRAb, thyroid ultrasound, and orbital computed tomography. PBMCs were separated from approximately 10 ml of fresh peripheral blood using Ficoll-Paque density gradient centrifugation. Total RNA was extracted using Trizol reagent, and RNA quality was assessed on an Agilent 2100 Bioanalyzer. TCR beta CDR3 regions were amplified from RNA transcripts. The TCR CDR3 was subjected to a first round of RT-PCR using the HTBI primer set and the Qiagen OneStep RT-PCR kit. The libraries were constructed in a second round of multiplex PCR and then size-selected and purified. Sequencing of the libraries was done on an Illumina HiSeq2000 using paired-end 100 bp reads. Regarding the original processing steps: Raw data were processed with SOAPnuke, discarding reads with adapters, uncalled bases, mean Phred below 15, or no exact constant-primer or identifier match. High-quality paired reads were merged using COPE v1.2.5, and each unique nucleotide sequence was defined as a clonotype. MiTCR v1.1 was used to align the clonotypes against IMGT TRBV, TRBD and TRBJ reference segments. Only V-J combinations with frequency above 0.0001, covering about 99% of repertoires, were analysed. A TCS score was defined as the ratio between F50 (clonal expansion) and ExV (chaos), using BLOSUM62-based TCRdist between CDR3 peptides within each V-J. Welch's t-statistics and random forest reduced fewer than 600 V-J features to about 13, which were used in a naive Bayes classifier (R e1071). TCRdb ran its own pipeline on the public reads, namely fastp trimming at Q25 and MiXCR clone calling, and kept in-frame beta chains. A single entry per CDR3 protein holds the most common genes and DNA from its merged rows. What appears here as the V and J calls and clone size reflects TCRdb's work, not the paper's. This sample holds fewer than 650,000 distinct CDR3 sequences; about 15% were observed only once. The top ten constitute roughly 14% of the sample.

Note on this clonotype: Its antigen is not yet known. Base-call qualities are not available, and no considerably larger clone is one nucleotide away.

Broader findings and caveats from the paper: Blood samples also contained most of the expanded thyroid clonotypes (frequency above 0.001), which suggests that blood repertoires may reflect thyroid immune responses. Sample size was not statistically predetermined, and blinding of investigators to group allocation was not performed. A 13 V-J signature model separated ophthalmopathy from stable hyperthyroidism, with just over 85% sensitivity and about 81% specificity in cross-validation and 80%/75% in testing. In validation, the model predicted progression to ophthalmopathy a median of roughly 6.2 months before onset, with roughly 68% sensitivity and 72.22% specificity.

Including cysteine and phenylalanine, the CDR3 has 11 amino acids. The sequence is cut down to CDR3 DNA, 33 bases in frame from base 1. The germline V gene sets CDR1 to MNHNS and CDR2 to SASEGT. Trimming at the junction amounts to 10 bases on V and 3 bases on J, and the germline ends lie 10 bases apart. The TCR sequence derives from a middle-aged woman with Graves' hyperthyroidism. The chain is encoded by TRBV6-1 joined to TRBJ2-7; too little of a D gene remains to name it. The sample consisted of blood. CDR3 region: CANGNGYEQYF. The nucleotides are TGTGCCAATGGGAACGGCTACGAGCAGTACTTC.